The source of this T cell receptor beta chain is a study of radiotherapy plus CTLA-4 blockade in lung cancer. The germline gives CDR1 SGHAT, CDR2 FQNNGV. V was clipped by 5 bases and J by 0 bases; unmatched bases: 3. The CDR3 spans 16 residues. TCRdb's table, derived via immunoSEQ multiplex PCR, lists solely in-frame clones and lacks some. This table has 90,000 to 100,000 clones, roughly 74% appearing once. The specimen comprised peripheral blood, sampled from a patient treated with radiotherapy plus ipilimumab. The receptor was derived from a human donor with non-small cell lung cancer who had a partial response to radiotherapy plus ipilimumab. Some clones in this sample may be carry-over from other donors' samples. The V gene is TRBV11-2, the J gene TRBJ1-4, with 10 bases that match TRBD1. CDR3: CASSRTGGATNEKLFF. CDR3 nucleotides: TGTGCCAGCAGCCGGACAGGGGGAGCAACTAATGAAAAACTGTTTTTT.